Each of the 16 T cell receptor beta chains below was sequenced from the same sample in a study of cytomegalovirus exposure and HLA in healthy donors (dated by TCRdb to 2015 to 2018). Libraries were constructed by the immunoSEQ multiplex PCR assay. A mixture of 60 forward primers for TCR Vbeta segments and 13 reverse primers for TCR Jbeta segments was used in the multiplex PCR. TCRdb carries this immuneACCESS record with in-frame sequences only. Its versions omit some clonotypes, under half of them owing to an unresolved V gene in the studies checked, with the rest unexplained. The sample yields fewer than 200,000 clones; about 90% were counted once. More than 0.2% of the sample rests with the top ten. Sequenced input: PBMCs. All receptors derive from a girl less than two years old in good health and CMV-seronegative.

This chain uses TRBV5-1 with TRBJ1-1; D is unresolved. This CDR3 comprises 13 residues. Germline V CDR1 and CDR2: SGHRS, YFSETQ. V lost 1 base to trimming and J lost 5 bases, with 9 bases between them. The CDR3 sequence: CASSLKWPTEAFF. The CDR3 bases are TGCGCCAGCAGCTTGAAGTGGCCGACTGAAGCTTTCTTT.

The chain uses TRBV2 and TRBJ2-1, with 13 bases aligning to TRBD2. Germline V gene data show CDR1 as SNHLY and CDR2 as FYNNEI. The CDR3 sequence is 16 residues long. Trimming cost V 10 bases and J 7 bases; bases outside gene matches: 13. CDR3: CAIRTSGGPVGNEQFF. For the CDR3, the DNA is TGTGCCATACGGACTAGCGGGGGCCCGGTGGGAAATGAGCAGTTCTTC.

The chain has TRBV7-9 and TRBJ2-3, with 7 bases fitting TRBD2. The germline V gene has CDR1 SEHNR and CDR2 FQNEAQ (reference sequence). V was clipped by 9 bases and J by 6 bases; unmatched bases: 15. The CDR3 contains 15 residues. The CDR3 sequence is CASSSGLKVGDTQYF. CDR3 nucleotides: TGTGCCAGTTCTAGCGGTCTTAAAGTCGGGGATACGCAGTATTTT.

This clone was counted once. The chain links TRBV27 to TRBJ1-2, with TRBD1 identical over 7 bases. The J segment lost 6 bases and the V segment lost 6 bases, leaving 10 bases of the junction unmatched. This CDR3 has 14 residues. The germline gives CDR1 MNHEY, CDR2 SMNVEV (reference sequence). CDR3: CASSPQGGMNGYTF. CDR3 sequence (DNA): TGTGCCAGCAGCCCCCAAGGGGGCATGAATGGCTACACCTTC.

This clone turned up a few times. The V call is TRBV5-1, the J call TRBJ2-3; a possible D gene is TRBD2 (5 bases). The CDR3 consists of 15 residues. Per the germline V gene, CDR1 is SGHRS and CDR2 is YFSETQ. V gave up 6 bases and J gave up 0 bases, with 14 bases separating them. CDR3 sequence: CASNPSGSSTDTQYF. CDR3 sequence (DNA): TGCGCCAGCAATCCCAGCGGAAGTAGCACAGATACGCAGTATTTT. The full variable domain, in which reference TRBV5-1 and TRBJ2-3 provide the parts outside the CDR3, is KAGVTQTPRYLIKTRGQQVTLSCSPISGHRSVSWYQQTPGQGLQFLFEYFSETQRNKGNFPGRFSGRQFSNSRSEMNVSTLELGDSALYLCASNPSGSSTDTQYFGPGTRLTVL.

V usage is TRBV15 and J usage is TRBJ1-4; tentative D call: TRBD1 (5 bases). The germline V and J ends were trimmed by 0 bases and 7 bases, with 12 bases remaining between them. The CDR3 totals 15 residues. CDR1 and CDR2 (germline): LNHNV, YYDKDF (reference sequence). The CDR3: CATSREIQDTEKLFF. Here the CDR3 DNA reads TGTGCCACCAGCAGAGAGATCCAGGACACTGAAAAACTGTTTTTT.

CDR3 bases: TGTGCCAGCAGCTACGGACAGGACAATGAGCAGTTCTTC. It translates to CASSYGQDNEQFF. The rearrangement uses TRBV7-6 and TRBJ2-1, with TRBD1 identical over 7 bases. Germline values: CDR1 SGHVS, CDR2 FNYEAQ. CDR3 length equals 13 residues. V was pared by 4 bases and J by 5 bases, with 2 bases of the junction left unmatched.

The CDR3 DNA reads TGTGCCAGCAGTGTTGGGCCTTCTAGCAATCAGCCCCAGCATTTT. It is translated as CASSVGPSSNQPQHF. The rearrangement links TRBV2 to TRBJ1-5; D is unclear. The V gene's germline CDR1 is SNHLY and CDR2 FYNNEI. V lost 4 bases to trimming and J lost 0 bases, with 10 bases between them. This CDR3 has 15 amino acids.

This clone turned up a few times. V and J are TRBV11-2 and TRBJ1-2, with TRBD1 matching 8 bases. Losses at the gene ends were 8 bases for V and 2 bases for J; bases not matched to a gene: 16. The CDR3 is 17 residues long. Germline values: CDR1 SGHAT, CDR2 FQNNGV. CDR3 in amino acids: CASSPGPGTGHNYGYTF. Here the CDR3 DNA reads TGTGCCAGCTCACCCGGACCCGGGACAGGACACAACTATGGCTACACCTTC.

This clone was detected only once. The chain employs TRBV30 and TRBJ2-7; 7 nucleotides agree with TRBD2. After removal of 3 bases from V and 2 bases from J, the junction contained 7 bases not matched to a gene. The CDR3 is 14 residues long. Germline V gives CDR1 GTSNPN, CDR2 SVGIG (reference sequence). The CDR3 protein is CAWRKTSYTYEQYF. The CDR3 DNA sequence: TGTGCCTGGAGGAAGACTAGCTACACCTACGAGCAGTACTTC.

The gene calls are TRBV14 and TRBJ2-1; 13 positions match TRBD2. Germline-derived CDR1 and CDR2 are SGHDN and FVKESK. The CDR3 runs to 17 residues. Unmatched junction bases numbered 4, after V lost 4 bases and J lost 1 base. The CDR3 region has the DNA TGTGCCAGCAGCCTAGGACTAGCGGGGGAATCCTACAATGAGCAGTTCTTC. This codes for CASSLGLAGESYNEQFF. The full variable domain, in which reference TRBV14 and TRBJ2-1 provide the parts outside the CDR3, is EAGVTQFPSHSVIEKGQTVTLRCDPISGHDNLYWYRRVMGKEIKFLLHFVKESKQDESGMPNNRFLAERTGGTYSTLKVQPAELEDSGVYFCASSLGLAGESYNEQFFGPGTRLTVL.

The chain employs TRBV7-2 and TRBJ1-5, with D uncertain. The germline gives CDR1 SGHTA, CDR2 FQGNSA. Trimming left V 2 bases short and J 5 bases short, with 10 bases between. This CDR3 is 14 amino acids long. The CDR3 reads CASSLSGADQPQHF. In DNA, the CDR3 is TGTGCCAGCAGCTTATCAGGCGCCGATCAGCCCCAGCATTTT.

V usage is TRBV30 and J usage is TRBJ2-7; 7 bases align to TRBD2. The V gene's germline CDR1 is GTSNPN and CDR2 SVGIG (reference sequence). The CDR3 loop spans 13 amino acids. After removal of 4 bases from V and 2 bases from J, the junction contained 5 bases not matched to a gene. CDR3 in DNA: TGTGCCTGGACTTCTAGCGGTGCCTACGAGCAGTACTTC. This encodes CAWTSSGAYEQYF.

The table lists this clone with a count of one. The chain recombines TRBV5-4 with TRBJ2-7, with 9 positions matching TRBD2. The junction had 5 bases not matched to a gene; V was cut back by 4 bases and J by 3 bases. This CDR3 comprises 14 residues. Germline V lookup: CDR1 SGHNT, CDR2 YYREEE (reference sequence). The CDR3 coding sequence is TGTGCCAGCAGCACCAAGACTAGCGGCTACGAGCAGTACTTC. Translation gives CASSTKTSGYEQYF.

The chain combines TRBV11-3 with TRBJ1-1, with D hard to call. Per the germline V gene, CDR1 is SGHNT and CDR2 is YENEEA. The V and J ends lost 2 bases and 6 bases respectively, with 10 bases between them. The CDR3 length is 13 residues. DNA for the CDR3: TGTGCCAGCAGCTTATTCAGTATCTCTGAAGCTTTCTTT. Its protein product is CASSLFSISEAFF. Complete variable domain (other parts from reference TRBV11-3 and TRBJ1-1): EAGVVQSPRYKIIEKKQPVAFWCNPISGHNTLYWYLQNLGQGPELLIRYENEEAVDDSQLPKDRFSAERLKGVDSTLKIQPAELGDSAVYLCASSLFSISEAFFGQGTRLTVV.

This rearrangement joins TRBV27 to TRBJ1-1; TRBD1 agrees at 7 bases. The V and J ends lost 2 bases and 5 bases, in that order; junction bases with no gene match: 5. Germline CDR1 reads MNHEY; CDR2 reads SMNVEV (reference sequence). This CDR3 region has 14 residues. The CDR3 DNA sequence: TGTGCCAGCAGTTTACAGGGGGTGTGGACTGAAGCTTTCTTT. This codes for CASSLQGVWTEAFF.